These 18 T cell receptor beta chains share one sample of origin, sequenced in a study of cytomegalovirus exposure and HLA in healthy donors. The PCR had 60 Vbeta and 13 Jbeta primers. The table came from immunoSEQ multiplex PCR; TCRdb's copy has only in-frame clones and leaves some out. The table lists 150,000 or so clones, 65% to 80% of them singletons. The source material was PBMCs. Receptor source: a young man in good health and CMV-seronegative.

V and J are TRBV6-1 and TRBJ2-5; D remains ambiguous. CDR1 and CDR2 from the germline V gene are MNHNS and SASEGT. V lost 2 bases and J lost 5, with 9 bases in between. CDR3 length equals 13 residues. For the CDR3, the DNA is TGTGCCAGCAGTGAACGAGGCCGGGAGACCCAGTACTTC. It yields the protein CASSERGRETQYF.

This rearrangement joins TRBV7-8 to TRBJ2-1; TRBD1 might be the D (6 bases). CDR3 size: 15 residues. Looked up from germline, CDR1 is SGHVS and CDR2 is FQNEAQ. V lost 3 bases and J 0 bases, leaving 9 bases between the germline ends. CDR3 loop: CASSLNRASYNEQFF. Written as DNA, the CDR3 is TGTGCCAGCAGCTTGAACAGGGCCTCCTACAATGAGCAGTTCTTC.

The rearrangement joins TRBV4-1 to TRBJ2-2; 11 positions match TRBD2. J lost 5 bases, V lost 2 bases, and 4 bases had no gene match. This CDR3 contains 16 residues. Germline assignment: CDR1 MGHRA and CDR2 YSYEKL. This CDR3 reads CASSQLAGGETGELFF. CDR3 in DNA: TGCGCCAGCAGCCAATTAGCGGGGGGGGAAACCGGGGAGCTGTTTTTT.

CDR3 sequence: CASTPGAGDEKLFF. CDR3 DNA: TGTGCCAGCACCCCGGGGGCGGGGGATGAAAAACTGTTTTTT. The gene calls are TRBV7-6 and TRBJ1-4, with D perhaps matching TRBD1 (6 bases). CDR3 length: 14 amino acids. Between the trimmed V and J ends, which lost 7 bases and 6 bases, there was a span of 15 bases. Germline V gene sequence: CDR1 SGHVS, CDR2 FNYEAQ.

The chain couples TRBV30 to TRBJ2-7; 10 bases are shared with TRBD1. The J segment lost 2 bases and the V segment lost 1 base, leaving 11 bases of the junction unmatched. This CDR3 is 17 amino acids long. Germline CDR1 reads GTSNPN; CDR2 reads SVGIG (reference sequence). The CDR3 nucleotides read TGTGCCTGGAGTGCTTACCTCGGGACAGGGGCAACCTACGAGCAGTACTTC. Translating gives CAWSAYLGTGATYEQYF.

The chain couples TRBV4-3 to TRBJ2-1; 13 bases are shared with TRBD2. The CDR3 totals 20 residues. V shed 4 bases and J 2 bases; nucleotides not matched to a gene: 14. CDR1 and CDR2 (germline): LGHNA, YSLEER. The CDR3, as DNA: TGCGCCAGCAGCCGACGACTAGCGGGGGGCCCCTTCGCGGCCTACAATGAGCAGTTCTTC. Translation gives CASSRRLAGGPFAAYNEQFF.

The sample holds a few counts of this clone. For the CDR3, the DNA is TGTGCCAGCAGCCTAGAGGGACAGCCCATAGATACGCAGTATTTT. It yields the protein CASSLEGQPIDTQYF. The chain couples TRBV4-2 to TRBJ2-3, with TRBD1 identical over 7 bases. The CDR3 extends over 15 amino acids. The J segment lost 5 bases and the V segment lost 4 bases, leaving 9 bases of the junction unmatched. CDR1 is LGHNA, CDR2 YNFKEQ, per germline.

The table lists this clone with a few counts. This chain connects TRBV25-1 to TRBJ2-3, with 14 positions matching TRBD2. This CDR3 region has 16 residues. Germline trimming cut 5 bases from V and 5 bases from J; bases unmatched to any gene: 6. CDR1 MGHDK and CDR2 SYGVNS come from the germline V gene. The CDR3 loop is CASSTSGTSGRDTQYF. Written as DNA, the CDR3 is TGTGCCAGCAGTACTTCCGGGACTAGCGGGAGAGATACGCAGTATTTT.

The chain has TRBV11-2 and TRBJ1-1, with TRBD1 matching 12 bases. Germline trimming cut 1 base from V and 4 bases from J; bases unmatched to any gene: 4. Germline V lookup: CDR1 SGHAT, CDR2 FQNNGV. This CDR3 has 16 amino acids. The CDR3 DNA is TGTGCCAGCAGCTTAGTTGGGACAGGGGGCCTCACTGAAGCTTTCTTT. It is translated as CASSLVGTGGLTEAFF.

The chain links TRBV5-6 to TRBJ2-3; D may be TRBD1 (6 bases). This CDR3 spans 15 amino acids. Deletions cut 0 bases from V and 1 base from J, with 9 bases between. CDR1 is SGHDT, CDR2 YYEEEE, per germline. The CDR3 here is CASSLGAGGTDTQYF. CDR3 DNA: TGTGCCAGCAGCTTGGGTGCAGGGGGCACAGATACGCAGTATTTT.

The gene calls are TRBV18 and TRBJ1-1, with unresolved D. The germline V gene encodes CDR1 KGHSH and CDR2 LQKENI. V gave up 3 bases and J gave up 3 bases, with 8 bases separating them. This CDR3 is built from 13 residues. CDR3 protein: CASSPLRDTEAFF. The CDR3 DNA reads TGTGCCAGCTCACCGTTGCGGGACACTGAAGCTTTCTTT.

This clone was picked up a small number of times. The CDR3 sequence: CASSPHSSSTDTQYF. In nucleotides, the CDR3 is TGTGCCAGCAGCCCTCACAGTTCTAGCACAGATACGCAGTATTTT. This rearrangement joins TRBV11-1 to TRBJ2-3, with unresolved D. Trimming stripped 5 bases from V and 0 bases from J, with 12 bases between. Germline CDR1 SGHAT, CDR2 FQDESV (reference sequence). The CDR3 length is 15 residues.

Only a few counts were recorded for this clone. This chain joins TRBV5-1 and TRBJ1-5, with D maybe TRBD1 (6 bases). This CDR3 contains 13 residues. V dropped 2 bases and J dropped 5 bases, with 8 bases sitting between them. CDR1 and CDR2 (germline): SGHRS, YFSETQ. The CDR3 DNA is TGCGCCAGCAGCTTTCAGGGGTATCAGCCCCAGCATTTT. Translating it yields CASSFQGYQPQHF.

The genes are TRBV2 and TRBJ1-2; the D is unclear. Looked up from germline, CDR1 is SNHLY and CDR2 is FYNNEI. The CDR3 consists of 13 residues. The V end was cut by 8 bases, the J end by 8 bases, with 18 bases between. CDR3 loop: CASVREVIRGYTF. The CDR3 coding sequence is TGTGCCAGCGTTAGGGAGGTCATCAGGGGCTACACCTTC.

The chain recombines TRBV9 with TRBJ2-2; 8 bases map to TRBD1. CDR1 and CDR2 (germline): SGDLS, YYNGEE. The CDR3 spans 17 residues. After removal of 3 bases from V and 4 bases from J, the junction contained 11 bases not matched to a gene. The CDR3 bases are TGTGCCAGCAGCGCAAGAGGTCCGGACAGGGTCACCGGGGAGCTGTTTTTT. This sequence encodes CASSARGPDRVTGELFF.

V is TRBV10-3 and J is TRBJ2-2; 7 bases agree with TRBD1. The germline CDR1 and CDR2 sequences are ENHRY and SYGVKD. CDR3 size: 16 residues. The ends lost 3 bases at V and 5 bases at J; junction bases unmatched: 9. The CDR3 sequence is CAISESQGVLTGELFF. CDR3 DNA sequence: TGTGCCATCAGTGAATCGCAGGGGGTATTAACCGGGGAGCTGTTTTTT.

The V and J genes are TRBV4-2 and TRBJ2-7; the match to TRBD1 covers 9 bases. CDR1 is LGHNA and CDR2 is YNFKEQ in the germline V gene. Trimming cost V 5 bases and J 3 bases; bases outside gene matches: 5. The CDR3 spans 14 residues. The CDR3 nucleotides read TGTGCCAGCAGCACGGGACAGGGAAACTACGAGCAGTACTTC. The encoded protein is CASSTGQGNYEQYF.

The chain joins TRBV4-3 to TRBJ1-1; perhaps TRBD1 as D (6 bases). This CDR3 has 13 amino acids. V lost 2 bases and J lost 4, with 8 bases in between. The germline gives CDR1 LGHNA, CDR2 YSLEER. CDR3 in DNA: TGCGCCAGCAGCCAACAACAGGGCACTGAAGCTTTCTTT. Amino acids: CASSQQQGTEAFF.